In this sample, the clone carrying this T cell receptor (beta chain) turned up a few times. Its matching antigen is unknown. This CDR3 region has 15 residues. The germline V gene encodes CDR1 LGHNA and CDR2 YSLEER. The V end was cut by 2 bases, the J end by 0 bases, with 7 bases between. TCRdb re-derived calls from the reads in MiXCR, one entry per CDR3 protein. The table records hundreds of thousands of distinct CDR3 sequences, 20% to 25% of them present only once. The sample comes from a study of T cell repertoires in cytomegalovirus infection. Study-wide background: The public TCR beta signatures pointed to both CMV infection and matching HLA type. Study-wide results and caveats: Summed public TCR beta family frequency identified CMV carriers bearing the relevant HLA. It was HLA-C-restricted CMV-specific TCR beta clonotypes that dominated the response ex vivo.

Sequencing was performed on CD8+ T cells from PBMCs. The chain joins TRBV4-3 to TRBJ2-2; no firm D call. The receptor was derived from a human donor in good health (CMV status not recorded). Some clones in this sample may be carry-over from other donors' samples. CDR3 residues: CASSQRLANTGELFF. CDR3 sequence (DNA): TGCGCCAGCAGCCAACGCCTAGCGAACACCGGGGAGCTGTTTTTT.